This T cell receptor (beta chain) was captured by sequencing in a study of cytomegalovirus exposure and HLA in healthy donors. Whole-study findings and limits: A few chains tied to CMV proved CMV antigen-specific in vitro.

The length of the CDR3 is 18 residues. Germline V gene data show CDR1 as MNHEY and CDR2 as SMNVEV (reference sequence). Regarding this clone: Its antigen is unknown. Germline and junction disagree at one end, which may indicate a read error.

Clones were sequenced by immunoSEQ multiplex PCR, and TCRdb holds only the in-frame ones, with some missing. The sample has approximately 160,000 clones, less than 90% seen once. The rearrangement links TRBV27 to TRBJ2-1; 14 bases agree with TRBD2. The receptor comes from a woman younger than 35 in good health and CMV-seronegative. The sample comprised PBMCs. The CDR3 loop reads CASSSGLAGGPPYNEQFF. In nucleotides, the CDR3 is TGTGCCAGCAGTTCAGGACTAGCGGGAGGTCCTCCCTATAATGAGCAGTTCTTC.